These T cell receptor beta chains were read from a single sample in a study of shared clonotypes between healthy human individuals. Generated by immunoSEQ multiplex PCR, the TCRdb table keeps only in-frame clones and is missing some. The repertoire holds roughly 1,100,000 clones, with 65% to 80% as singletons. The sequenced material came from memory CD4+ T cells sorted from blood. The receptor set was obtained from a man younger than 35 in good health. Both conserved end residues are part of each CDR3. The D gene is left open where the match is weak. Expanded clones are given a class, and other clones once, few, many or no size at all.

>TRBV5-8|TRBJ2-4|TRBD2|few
TGTGCCAGCAGCTTGACGGGAGGGGAAAACATTCAGTACTTC
CASSLTGGENIQYF
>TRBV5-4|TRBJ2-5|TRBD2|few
TGTGCCAGCAGCTCCGGGGCTAGCGGAAGGAACCAAGAGACCCAGTACTTC
CASSSGASGRNQETQYF
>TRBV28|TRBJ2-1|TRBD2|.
TGTGCCAGCGGGGAATTAGCGGGAGACCCCGACCACAATGAGCAGTTCTTC
CASGELAGDPDHNEQFF
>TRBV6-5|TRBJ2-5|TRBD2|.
TGTGCCAGCACCGCGGGGGGAGCGAAGACCCAGTACTTC
CASTAGGAKTQYF
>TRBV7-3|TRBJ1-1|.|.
TGTGCCAGCAGCCCAACCCGGGACACTGAAGCTTTCTTT
CASSPTRDTEAFF
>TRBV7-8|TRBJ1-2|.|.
TGTGCCAGCAGCCCCGACGGGACTTACTATGGCTACACCTTC
CASSPDGTYYGYTF
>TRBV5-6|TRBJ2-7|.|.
TGTGCCAGCAGCTTTCGGGGGGCTTCTTACGAGCAGTACTTC
CASSFRGASYEQYF
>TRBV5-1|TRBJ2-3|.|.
TGCGCCAGCTCCCGGAGACAGGTGACTAGTCAGGGATCGGATACGCAGTATTTT
CASSRRQVTSQGSDTQYF
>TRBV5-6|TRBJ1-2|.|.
TGTGCCAGCAGCCTAGGTGGGACGGGTGATTATGGCTACACCTTC
CASSLGGTGDYGYTF
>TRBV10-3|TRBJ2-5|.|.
TGTGCCATCAGTGGGACCACCGGGGAGACCCAGTACTTC
CAISGTTGETQYF
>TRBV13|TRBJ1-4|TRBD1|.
TGTGCCAGCAGCTTAGGCCTCGGAAAGACAGGGGCAGGTGAAAAACTGTTTTTT
CASSLGLGKTGAGEKLFF
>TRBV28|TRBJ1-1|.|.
TGTGCCAGCAGTTGGTCAGGGGCCGGATGGAACACTGAAGCTTTCTTT
CASSWSGAGWNTEAFF
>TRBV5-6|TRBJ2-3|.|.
TGTGCCAGCAGCTTAGACCCGAGAGCGTCGGATACGCAGTATTTT
CASSLDPRASDTQYF
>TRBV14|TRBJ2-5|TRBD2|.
TGTGCCAGCAGCCGCAGCGGGGGGGCCTGGGAGACCCAGTACTTC
CASSRSGGAWETQYF
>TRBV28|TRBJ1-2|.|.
TGTGCCAGCCACGGACAGATGGGTGGCTACACCTTC
CASHGQMGGYTF
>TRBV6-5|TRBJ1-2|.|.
TGTGCCAGCAGCATCGACAATTCCTATGGCTACACCTTC
CASSIDNSYGYTF
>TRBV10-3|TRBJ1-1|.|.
TGTGCCACAACCCTGGGCCCGGAGGGGACTGAAGCTTTCTTT
CATTLGPEGTEAFF
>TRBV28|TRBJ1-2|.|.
TGTGCCAGCAGTTTATCTAACAGATATGGCTACACCTTC
CASSLSNRYGYTF
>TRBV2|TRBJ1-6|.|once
TGTGCCAGCAGTCCATCTAATTCACCCCTCCACTTT
CASSPSNSPLHF
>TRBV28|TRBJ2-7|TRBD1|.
TGTGCCAGCACAGAGAGGGGACAGGTCTACGAGCAGTACTTC
CASTERGQVYEQYF
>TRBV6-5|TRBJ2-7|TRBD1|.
TGTGCCAGCCAGCGGGACAGGGTCTCCTACGAGCAGTACTTC
CASQRDRVSYEQYF
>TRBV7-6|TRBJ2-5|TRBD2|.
TGTGCCAGCAGCCAAGGACTAGCGGGGACCCAAGAGACCCAGTACTTC
CASSQGLAGTQETQYF
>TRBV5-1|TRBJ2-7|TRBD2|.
TGCGCCAGCAGCCTCTCCGGGACTAGGGCTTACGAGCAGTACTTC
CASSLSGTRAYEQYF
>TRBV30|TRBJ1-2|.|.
TGTGCCTGGAGCGATAAGACGGGCCAGGCCCGGGACTATGGCTACACCTTC
CAWSDKTGQARDYGYTF